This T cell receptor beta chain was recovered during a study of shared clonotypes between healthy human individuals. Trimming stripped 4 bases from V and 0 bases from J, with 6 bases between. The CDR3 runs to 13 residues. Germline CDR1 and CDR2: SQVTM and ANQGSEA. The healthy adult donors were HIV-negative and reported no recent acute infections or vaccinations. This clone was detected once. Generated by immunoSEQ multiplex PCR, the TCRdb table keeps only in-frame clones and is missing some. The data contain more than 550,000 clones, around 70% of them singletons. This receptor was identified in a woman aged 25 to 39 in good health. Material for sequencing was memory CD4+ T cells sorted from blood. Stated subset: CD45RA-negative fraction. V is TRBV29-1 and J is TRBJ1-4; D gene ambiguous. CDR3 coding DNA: TGCAGCGTTGTGTTAGCAACTAATGAAAAACTGTTTTTT. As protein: CSVVLATNEKLFF.